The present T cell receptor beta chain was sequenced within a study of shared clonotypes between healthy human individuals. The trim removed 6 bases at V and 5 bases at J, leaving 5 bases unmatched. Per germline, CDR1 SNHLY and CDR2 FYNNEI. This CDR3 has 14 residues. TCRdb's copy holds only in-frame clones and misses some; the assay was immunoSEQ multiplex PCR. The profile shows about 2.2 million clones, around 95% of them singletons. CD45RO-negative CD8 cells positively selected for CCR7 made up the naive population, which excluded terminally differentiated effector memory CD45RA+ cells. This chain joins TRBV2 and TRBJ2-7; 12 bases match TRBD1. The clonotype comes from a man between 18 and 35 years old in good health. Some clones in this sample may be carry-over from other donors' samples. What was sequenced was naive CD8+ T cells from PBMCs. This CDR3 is CASRAGTGGNEQYF. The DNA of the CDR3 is TGTGCCAGCAGGGCCGGGACAGGGGGCAACGAGCAGTACTTC.